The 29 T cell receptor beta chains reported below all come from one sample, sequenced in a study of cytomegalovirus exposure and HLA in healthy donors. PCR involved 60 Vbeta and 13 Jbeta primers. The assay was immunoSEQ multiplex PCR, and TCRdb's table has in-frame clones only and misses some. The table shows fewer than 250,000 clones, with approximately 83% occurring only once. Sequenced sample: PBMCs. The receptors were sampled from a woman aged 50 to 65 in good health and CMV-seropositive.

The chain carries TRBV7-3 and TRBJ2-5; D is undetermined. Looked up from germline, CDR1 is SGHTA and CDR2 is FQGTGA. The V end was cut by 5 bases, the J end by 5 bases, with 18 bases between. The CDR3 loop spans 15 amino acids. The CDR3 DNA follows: TGTGCCAGCAGCCATGCAAAGACACCCGAGGAGACCCAGTACTTC. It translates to CASSHAKTPEETQYF.

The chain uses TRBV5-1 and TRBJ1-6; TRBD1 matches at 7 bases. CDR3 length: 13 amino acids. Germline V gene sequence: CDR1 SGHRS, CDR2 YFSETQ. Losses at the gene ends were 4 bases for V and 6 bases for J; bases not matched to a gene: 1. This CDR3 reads CASSGDSNSPLHF. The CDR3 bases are TGCGCCAGCAGCGGGGACAGTAATTCACCCCTCCACTTT.

CDR3: CASTVQGAGEKLFF. For the CDR3, the DNA is TGTGCCAGCACTGTCCAGGGGGCGGGTGAAAAACTGTTTTTT. The chain employs TRBV6-6 and TRBJ1-4, with TRBD1 identical over 8 bases. After removal of 7 bases from V and 7 bases from J, the junction contained 8 bases not matched to a gene. This CDR3 spans 14 amino acids. The germline V gene encodes CDR1 MNHNY and CDR2 SVGAGI (reference sequence).

The CDR3 is CASSAGTSPRHQETQYF. The CDR3 DNA reads as TGTGCCAGCAGCGCCGGGACTAGCCCCCGGCACCAAGAGACCCAGTACTTC. The chain has TRBV5-4 and TRBJ2-5; 9 nucleotides match TRBD2. The CDR3 sequence is 17 residues long. Germline CDR1 and CDR2: SGHNT and YYREEE (reference sequence). V trimming: 4 bases; J trimming: 0 bases; junction bases outside the gene matches: 10.

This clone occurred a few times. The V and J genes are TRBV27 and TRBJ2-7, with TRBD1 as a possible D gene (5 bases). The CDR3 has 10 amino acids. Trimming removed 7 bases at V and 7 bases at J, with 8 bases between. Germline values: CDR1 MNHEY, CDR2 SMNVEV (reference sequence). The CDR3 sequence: CASTQGEQYF. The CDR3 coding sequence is TGTGCCAGCACCCAGGGTGAGCAGTACTTC.

The CDR3 nucleotides read TGTGCCAGCAGCCGGACAGGGGGCGGGAGTAGCTACACCTTC. Its translation: CASSRTGGGSSYTF. The V gene is TRBV7-3, the J gene TRBJ1-2; 11 bases agree with TRBD1. With V trimmed by 5 bases and J by 9 bases, 8 bases remained unmatched. The CDR3 totals 14 residues. CDR1 and CDR2 from the germline V gene are SGHTA and FQGTGA. Filled out from reference TRBV7-3 and TRBJ1-2, the complete variable domain reads GAGVSQTPSNKVTEKGKYVELRCDPISGHTALYWYRQSLGQGPEFLIYFQGTGAADDSGLPNDRFFAVRPEGSVSTLKIQRTERGDSAVYLCASSRTGGGSSYTFGSGTRLTVV.

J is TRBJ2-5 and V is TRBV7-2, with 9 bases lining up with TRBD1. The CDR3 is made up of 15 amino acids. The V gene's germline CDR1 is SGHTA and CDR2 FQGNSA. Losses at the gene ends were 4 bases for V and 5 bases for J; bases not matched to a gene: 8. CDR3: CASSSHRGRGETQYF. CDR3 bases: TGTGCCAGCAGCTCCCACAGGGGGCGCGGGGAGACCCAGTACTTC.

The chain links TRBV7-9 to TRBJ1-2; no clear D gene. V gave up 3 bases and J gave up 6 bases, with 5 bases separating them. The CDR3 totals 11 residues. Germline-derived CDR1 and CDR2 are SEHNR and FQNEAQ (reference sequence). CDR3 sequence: CASSLRNGYTF. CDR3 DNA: TGTGCCAGCAGCTTGCGTAATGGCTACACCTTC.

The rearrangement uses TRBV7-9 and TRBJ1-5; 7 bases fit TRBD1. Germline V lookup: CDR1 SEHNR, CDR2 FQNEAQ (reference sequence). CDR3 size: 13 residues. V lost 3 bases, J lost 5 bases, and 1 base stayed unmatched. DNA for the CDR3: TGTGCCAGCAGCTTCAGGGGGGATCAGCCCCAGCATTTT. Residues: CASSFRGDQPQHF.

The CDR3 sequence is CASSRQGAQSEAFF. The CDR3 region has the DNA TGTGCCAGCAGCCGACAGGGGGCGCAAAGTGAAGCTTTCTTT. The chain couples TRBV6-6 to TRBJ1-1; 10 nucleotides match TRBD1. The length of the CDR3 is 14 residues. Germline V CDR1 and CDR2: MNHNY, SVGAGI (reference sequence). V shed 6 bases and J 7 bases; nucleotides not matched to a gene: 8.

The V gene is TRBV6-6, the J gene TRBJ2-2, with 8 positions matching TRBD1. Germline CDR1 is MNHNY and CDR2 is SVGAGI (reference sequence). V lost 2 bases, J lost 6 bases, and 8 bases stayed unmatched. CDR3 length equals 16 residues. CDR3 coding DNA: TGTGCCAGCAGTTACGCGCGGGCAGGGGGCTCCGGGGAGCTGTTTTTT. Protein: CASSYARAGGSGELFF.

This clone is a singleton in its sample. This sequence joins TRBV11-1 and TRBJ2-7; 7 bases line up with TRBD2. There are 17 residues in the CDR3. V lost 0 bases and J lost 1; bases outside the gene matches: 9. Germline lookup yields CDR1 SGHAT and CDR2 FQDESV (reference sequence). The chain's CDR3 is CASSLAHPRGESYEQYF. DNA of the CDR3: TGTGCCAGCAGCTTAGCGCACCCCCGGGGGGAATCCTACGAGCAGTACTTC.

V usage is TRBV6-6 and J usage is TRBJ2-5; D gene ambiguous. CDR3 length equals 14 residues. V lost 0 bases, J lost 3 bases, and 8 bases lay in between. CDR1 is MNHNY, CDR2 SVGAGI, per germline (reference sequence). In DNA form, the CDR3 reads TGTGCCAGCAGTTACTCTCAGGTAGAAGAGACCCAGTACTTC. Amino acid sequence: CASSYSQVEETQYF.

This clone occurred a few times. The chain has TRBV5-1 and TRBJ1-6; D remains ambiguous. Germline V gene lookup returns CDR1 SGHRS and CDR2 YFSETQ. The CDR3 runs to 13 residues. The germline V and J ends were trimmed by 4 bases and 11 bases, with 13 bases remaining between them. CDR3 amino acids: CASSPRDGPPLHF. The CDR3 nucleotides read TGCGCCAGCAGCCCCCGAGATGGTCCACCCCTCCACTTT.

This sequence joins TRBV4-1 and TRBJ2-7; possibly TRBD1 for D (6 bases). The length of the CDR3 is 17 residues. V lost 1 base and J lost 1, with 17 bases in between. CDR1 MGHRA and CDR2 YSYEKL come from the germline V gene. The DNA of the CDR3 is TGCGCCAGCAGCCAAGTGGTTGAGACAGGCATTTCCTACGAGCAGTACTTC. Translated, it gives CASSQVVETGISYEQYF.

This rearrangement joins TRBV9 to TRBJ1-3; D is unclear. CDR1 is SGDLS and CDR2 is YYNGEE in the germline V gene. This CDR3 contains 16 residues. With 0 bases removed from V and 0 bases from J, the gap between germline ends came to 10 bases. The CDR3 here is CASSVERTRSGNTIYF. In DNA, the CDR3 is TGTGCCAGCAGCGTAGAGCGGACCCGCTCTGGAAACACCATATATTTT.

CDR3 coding DNA: TGCGCCAGCAGCTTGGATCCAGGGGACGGCAAGCAGTACTTC. Protein product: CASSLDPGDGKQYF. The chain links TRBV5-1 to TRBJ2-7; D possibly corresponds to TRBD1 (6 bases). Germline lookup yields CDR1 SGHRS and CDR2 YFSETQ. The CDR3 spans 14 residues. V lost 0 bases, J lost 8 bases, and 15 bases lay in between. Using reference TRBV5-1 and TRBJ2-7 for the parts outside the CDR3, the full variable domain is KAGVTQTPRYLIKTRGQQVTLSCSPISGHRSVSWYQQTPGQGLQFLFEYFSETQRNKGNFPGRFSGRQFSNSRSEMNVSTLELGDSALYLCASSLDPGDGKQYFGPGTRLTVT.

CDR3 amino acids: CASSETPDRGYEQYF. CDR3 coding DNA: TGTGCCAGCTCGGAAACCCCCGACAGGGGATACGAGCAGTACTTC. The rearrangement links TRBV6-6 to TRBJ2-7, with TRBD1 identical over 8 bases. With 8 bases clipped from V and 4 bases from J, the junction kept 13 bases outside the gene matches. The CDR3 contains 15 residues. Germline V gene lookup returns CDR1 MNHNY and CDR2 SVGAGI (reference sequence).

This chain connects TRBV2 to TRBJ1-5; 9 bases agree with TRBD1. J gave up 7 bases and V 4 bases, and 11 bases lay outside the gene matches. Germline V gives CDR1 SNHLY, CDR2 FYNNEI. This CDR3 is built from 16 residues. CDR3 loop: CASSGPGQGRFQPQHF. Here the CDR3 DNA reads TGTGCCAGCAGTGGGCCGGGACAGGGACGGTTCCAGCCCCAGCATTTT.

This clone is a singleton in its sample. The CDR3 DNA reads TGTGCCACCAGCAGAGATCCGGGCGCGGGGGGTCGGGCTGAAGCTTTCTTT. It encodes CATSRDPGAGGRAEAFF. The rearrangement joins TRBV15 to TRBJ1-1; D is perhaps TRBD1 (5 bases). Germline loops: CDR1 LNHNV, CDR2 YYDKDF (reference sequence). With 0 bases removed from V and 6 bases from J, the gap between germline ends came to 20 bases. The CDR3 spans 17 residues.

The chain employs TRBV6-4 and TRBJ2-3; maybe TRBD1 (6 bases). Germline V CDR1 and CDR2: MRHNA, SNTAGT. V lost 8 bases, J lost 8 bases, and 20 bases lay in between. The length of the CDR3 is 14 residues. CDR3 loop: CASSIRTDFGTQYF. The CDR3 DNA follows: TGTGCCAGCTCCATTAGGACAGACTTCGGTACGCAGTATTTT.

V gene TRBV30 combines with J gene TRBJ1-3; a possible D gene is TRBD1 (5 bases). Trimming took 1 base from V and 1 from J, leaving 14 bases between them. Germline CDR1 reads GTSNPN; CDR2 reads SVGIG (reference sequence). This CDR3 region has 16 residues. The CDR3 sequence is CAWSGRTDSSGNTIYF. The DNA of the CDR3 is TGTGCCTGGAGTGGCCGGACCGACAGTTCTGGAAACACCATATATTTT.

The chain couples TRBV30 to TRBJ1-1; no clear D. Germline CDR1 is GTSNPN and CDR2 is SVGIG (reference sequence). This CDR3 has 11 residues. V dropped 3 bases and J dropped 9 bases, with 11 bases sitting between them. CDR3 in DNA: TGTGCCTGGAGACCCAGCGCACAAGCTTTCTTT. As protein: CAWRPSAQAFF.

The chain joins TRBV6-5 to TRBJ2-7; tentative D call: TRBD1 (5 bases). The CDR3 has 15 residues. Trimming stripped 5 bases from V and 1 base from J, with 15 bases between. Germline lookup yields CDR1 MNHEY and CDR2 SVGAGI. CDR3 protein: CASSRGAGLSYEQYF. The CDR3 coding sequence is TGTGCCAGCAGTCGTGGGGCAGGGCTATCCTACGAGCAGTACTTC.

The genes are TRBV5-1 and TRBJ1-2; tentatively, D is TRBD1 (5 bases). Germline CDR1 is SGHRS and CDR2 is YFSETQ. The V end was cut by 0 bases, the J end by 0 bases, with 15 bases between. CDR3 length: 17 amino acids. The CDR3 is CASSLVRAGASNYGYTF. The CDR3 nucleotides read TGCGCCAGCAGCTTGGTCCGGGCTGGGGCGTCTAACTATGGCTACACCTTC.

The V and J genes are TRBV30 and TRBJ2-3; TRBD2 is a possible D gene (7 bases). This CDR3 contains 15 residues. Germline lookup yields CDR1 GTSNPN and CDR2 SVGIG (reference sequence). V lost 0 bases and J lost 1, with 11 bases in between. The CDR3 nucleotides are TGTGCCTGGAGTGTAGGGGGAGGGGGCACAGATACGCAGTATTTT. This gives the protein CAWSVGGGGTDTQYF.

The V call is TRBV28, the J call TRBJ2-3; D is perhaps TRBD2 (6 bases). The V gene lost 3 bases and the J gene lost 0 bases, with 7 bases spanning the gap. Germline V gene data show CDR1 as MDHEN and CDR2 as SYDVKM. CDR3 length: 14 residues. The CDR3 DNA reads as TGTGCCAGCAGTTTGGCGGGGAGCACAGATACGCAGTATTTT. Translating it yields CASSLAGSTDTQYF.

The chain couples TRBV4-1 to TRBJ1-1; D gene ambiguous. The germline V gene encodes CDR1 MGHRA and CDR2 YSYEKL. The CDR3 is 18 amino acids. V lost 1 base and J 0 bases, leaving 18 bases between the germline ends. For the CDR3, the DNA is TGCGCCAGCAGCCAAGTGGGCAGGCCTCGAATCGTGAACACTGAAGCTTTCTTT. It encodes CASSQVGRPRIVNTEAFF.

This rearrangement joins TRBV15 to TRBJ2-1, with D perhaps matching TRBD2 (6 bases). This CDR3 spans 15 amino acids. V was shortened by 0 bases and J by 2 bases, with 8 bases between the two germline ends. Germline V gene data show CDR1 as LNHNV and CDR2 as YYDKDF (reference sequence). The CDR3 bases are TGTGCCACCAGCAGAGAGACGGGAGCCTACAATGAGCAGTTCTTC. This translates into CATSRETGAYNEQFF.